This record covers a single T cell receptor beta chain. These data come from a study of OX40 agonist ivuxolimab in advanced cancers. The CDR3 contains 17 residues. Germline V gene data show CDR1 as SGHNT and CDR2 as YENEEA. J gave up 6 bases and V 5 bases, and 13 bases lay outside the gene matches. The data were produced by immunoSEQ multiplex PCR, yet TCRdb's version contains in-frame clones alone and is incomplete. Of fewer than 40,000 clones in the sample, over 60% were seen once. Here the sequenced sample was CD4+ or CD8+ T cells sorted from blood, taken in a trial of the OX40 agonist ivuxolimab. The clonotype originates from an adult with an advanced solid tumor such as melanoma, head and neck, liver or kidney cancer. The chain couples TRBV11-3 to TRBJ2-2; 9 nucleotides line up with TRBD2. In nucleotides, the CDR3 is TGTGCCAGCAGCCGACGGGGTAGCGGGAGCCCTCCCGGGGAGCTGTTTTTT. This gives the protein CASSRRGSGSPPGELFF.